This TCR beta chain was sequenced for a study of shared clonotypes between healthy human individuals. Study at large: The donor group consisted of a couple of women and three men, aged 18 to 49.

Sequencing was performed with immunoSEQ multiplex PCR; in TCRdb, only in-frame clones are kept and a portion is missing. This table holds about 2.3 million clones, over 85% found once. Germline V CDR1 and CDR2: SGHNT, YYREEE (reference sequence). The CDR3 is 13 amino acids. Unmatched junction bases numbered 5, after V lost 9 bases and J lost 2 bases. V usage is TRBV5-4 and J usage is TRBJ2-3; 8 nucleotides align to TRBD1. The sequencing input was naive CD4+ T cells from PBMCs. As to subset: CD45RA+ positively selected. The receptor was derived from a young man in good health. Some clones in this sample may be carry-over from other donors' samples. In nucleotides, the CDR3 is TGTGCCACCAAGACAGGGGCCACAGATACGCAGTATTTT. Its protein is CATKTGATDTQYF. The full variable domain, in which reference TRBV5-4 and TRBJ2-3 provide the parts outside the CDR3, is ETGVTQSPTHLIKTRGQQVTLRCSSQSGHNTVSWYQQALGQGPQFIFQYYREEENGRGNFPPRFSGLQFPNYSSELNVNALELDDSALYLCATKTGATDTQYFGPGTRLTVL.